This passage covers 24 T cell receptor beta chains from one sample sequenced in a study of CD8 T cells in ankylosing spondylitis. TCRdb processed the 5' RACE reads anew with MiXCR; each CDR3 protein has one entry. Here the sample spans about 250,000 distinct CDR3 sequences, around 32% being singletons. Sequencing was carried out using blood, either unsorted or a sorted T cell fraction (not recorded which). The receptors derive from a male donor with ankylosing spondylitis or in good health (not recorded which).

V usage is TRBV4-1 and J usage is TRBJ2-4; a possible D gene is TRBD1 (6 bases). CDR1 is MGHRA, CDR2 YSYEKL, per germline. CDR3 size: 17 residues. Trimming took 3 bases from V and 4 from J, leaving 19 bases between them. The CDR3 loop reads CASSQGAQTGRKNIQYF. CDR3 nucleotide sequence: TGCGCCAGCAGCCAGGGGGCCCAGACAGGTCGAAAAAACATTCAGTACTTC.

The V gene is TRBV29-1, the J gene TRBJ2-1; 7 nucleotides agree with TRBD1. J was trimmed by 5 bases and V by 5 bases; bases with no gene match: 21. The germline V gene encodes CDR1 SQVTM and CDR2 ANQGSEA. CDR3 length: 18 amino acids. CDR3 amino acids: CSVPIPYPSGGSDNEQFF. DNA for the CDR3: TGCAGCGTTCCGATACCTTACCCATCAGGGGGTTCGGACAATGAGCAGTTCTTC.

The genes are TRBV5-1 and TRBJ2-7, with D possibly TRBD1 on 6 matching bases. The V gene lost 5 bases and the J gene lost 4 bases, with 19 bases spanning the gap. The CDR3 extends over 15 amino acids. The V gene's germline CDR1 is SGHRS and CDR2 YFSETQ. The CDR3 here is CASRPITGTGYEQYF. The CDR3 nucleotides read TGCGCCAGCAGACCAATAACAGGGACGGGTTACGAGCAGTACTTC.

In its sample, this clonotype was seen once. The chain links TRBV21-1 to TRBJ1-5. TRBV21-1 corresponds to a pseudogene. The CDR3 covers 18 residues. CDR3 sequence (DNA): TGTGCCAGCATCGGTAGGGGAGAAACGGGCGAGCACAATCAGCCCCAGCATTTT. The encoded protein is CASIGRGETGEHNQPQHF.

The chain uses TRBV5-1 and TRBJ2-1, with D unclear. The ends were cut back, 2 bases at V and 5 bases at J, with 11 bases in the middle. This CDR3 has 14 amino acids. Germline assignment: CDR1 SGHRS and CDR2 YFSETQ. The DNA of the CDR3 is TGCGCCAGCAGCTTTCAGGCCAAGGACAATGAGCAGTTCTTC. This codes for CASSFQAKDNEQFF.

Only a few counts were recorded for this clonotype. V is TRBV20-1 and J is TRBJ2-1; D is perhaps TRBD2 (5 bases). The germline gives CDR1 DFQATT, CDR2 SNEGSKA (reference sequence). This CDR3 spans 12 amino acids. The CDR3, as DNA: TGCAGGGCAGGAGAGGAGGACAATGAGCAGTTCTTC. Translation: CRAGEEDNEQFF.

This clonotype was seen a handful of times. The rearrangement links TRBV15 to TRBJ2-3; D perhaps matches TRBD2 (6 bases). Germline V gene data show CDR1 as LNHNV and CDR2 as YYDKDF (reference sequence). The CDR3 runs 13 residues. V dropped 5 bases and J dropped 5 bases, with 11 bases sitting between them. The CDR3 region is CATSAQAGDTQYF. CDR3 DNA: TGTGCCACCAGCGCCCAAGCGGGAGATACGCAGTATTTT.

This clonotype came up a few times. This chain uses TRBV10-2 with TRBJ2-3, with D hard to call. The CDR3 is made up of 13 amino acids. Germline V gives CDR1 WSHSY, CDR2 SAAADI. The ends were cut back, 6 bases at V and 1 base at J, with 8 bases in the middle. The CDR3 reads CASRTGRTDTQYF. The CDR3 DNA follows: TGCGCCAGCAGAACTGGTCGCACAGATACGCAGTATTTT.

The chain employs TRBV27 and TRBJ2-5; TRBD2 matches at 8 bases. The germline gives CDR1 MNHEY, CDR2 SMNVEV (reference sequence). The CDR3 spans 17 residues. With 8 bases clipped from V and 4 bases from J, the junction kept 18 bases outside the gene matches. CDR3 protein: CASSGIAGLEGPETQYF. The CDR3 DNA sequence: TGTGCCAGCTCCGGGATAGCGGGGCTAGAGGGGCCAGAGACCCAGTACTTC.

This clonotype was found a few times. The CDR3 protein is CASTPGHGSYEQYF. CDR3 bases: TGTGCCAGCACACCGGGACACGGCTCATACGAGCAGTACTTC. This rearrangement joins TRBV6-1 to TRBJ2-7; D is perhaps TRBD1 (6 bases). Germline CDR1 is MNHNS and CDR2 is SASEGT. The V end lost 7 bases, the J end lost 4 bases, and 17 bases lay between the germline ends. The CDR3 is made up of 14 amino acids.

The chain joins TRBV7-8 to TRBJ2-5, with D possibly being TRBD1 or TRBD2 (7 bases each). The germline V gene encodes CDR1 SGHVS and CDR2 FQNEAQ. V lost 3 bases, J lost 4 bases, and 18 bases lay in between. The CDR3 sequence is 16 residues long. CDR3: CASSFGDRRGGETQYF. CDR3 DNA sequence: TGTGCCAGCAGCTTTGGGGACAGAAGGGGGGGAGAGACCCAGTACTTC.

The V and J genes are TRBV20-1 and TRBJ2-5; perhaps TRBD1 as D (6 bases). The V and J ends lost 5 bases and 5 bases respectively, with 18 bases between them. The germline gives CDR1 DFQATT, CDR2 SNEGSKA (reference sequence). CDR3 length: 14 amino acids. The DNA of the CDR3 is TGCAGTGCTGAACCGGGACATAGGGTGGAGACCCAGTACTTC. Protein product: CSAEPGHRVETQYF.

The table lists this clonotype with a few counts. The genes are TRBV29-1 and TRBJ2-7, with a possible D match to TRBD2 (6 bases). The V gene lost 3 bases and the J gene lost 5 bases, with 11 bases spanning the gap. The CDR3 has 12 amino acids. Germline V gene lookup returns CDR1 SQVTM and CDR2 ANQGSEA. The chain's CDR3 is CSVDVRGNEQYF. Here the CDR3 DNA reads TGCAGCGTTGACGTGCGGGGTAACGAGCAGTACTTC.

The rearrangement links TRBV4-1 to TRBJ2-3; D may match TRBD1 or TRBD2 (5 bases each). The germline V gene encodes CDR1 MGHRA and CDR2 YSYEKL. This CDR3 is 14 amino acids long. V dropped 0 bases and J dropped 4 bases, with 8 bases sitting between them. The DNA of the CDR3 is TGCGCCAGCAGCCAAGATTGGGACCCAGATACGCAGTATTTT. It translates to CASSQDWDPDTQYF.

This clonotype was counted a few times. V and J are TRBV27 and TRBJ2-3, with D maybe TRBD2 (5 bases). The V and J ends lost 6 bases and 2 bases respectively, with 24 bases between them. Germline V gene data show CDR1 as MNHEY and CDR2 as SMNVEV (reference sequence). The length of the CDR3 is 18 residues. CDR3 in DNA: TGTGCCAGCAGGACTTCAGCGGCGCTGAAACTTTACACAGATACGCAGTATTTT. It translates to CASRTSAALKLYTDTQYF.

The J gene is TRBJ2-5, the V gene TRBV7-9; TRBD1 agrees at 7 bases. CDR3 size: 15 residues. Trimming at V came to 6 bases and at J to 3 bases, leaving 10 bases not matched to a gene. Germline CDR1 SEHNR, CDR2 FQNEAQ (reference sequence). CDR3 coding DNA: TGTGCCAGCAGTTACCCGGGACAGCTCAAAGAGACCCAGTACTTC. Translating gives CASSYPGQLKETQYF.

In this sample, this clonotype turned up a few times. The chain combines TRBV7-6 with TRBJ1-3; 9 bases line up with TRBD1. The CDR3 runs 17 residues. J lost 0 bases, V lost 5 bases, and 8 bases had no gene match. Per germline, CDR1 SGHVS and CDR2 FNYEAQ. CDR3 in DNA: TGTGCCAGCAGCCTAGGGGACAGGGCCCTCTCTGGAAACACCATATATTTT. This gives the protein CASSLGDRALSGNTIYF.

The chain uses TRBV29-1 and TRBJ2-7; 10 bases are a match to TRBD1. Germline V CDR1 and CDR2: SQVTM, ANQGSEA. V lost 7 bases, J lost 8 bases, and 8 bases stayed unmatched. This CDR3 region has 12 residues. In DNA form, the CDR3 reads TGCAGCGCCTGGGACAGGGGCGACCAGCAGTACTTC. Its protein product is CSAWDRGDQQYF.

The chain couples TRBV20-1 to TRBJ1-4; D gene ambiguous. This CDR3 is 13 amino acids long. Trimming cost V 1 base and J 6 bases, with 9 bases left between them. CDR1 DFQATT and CDR2 SNEGSKA come from the germline V gene (reference sequence). For the CDR3, the DNA is TGCAGTGCTAGAGGCGGCGCCGATGAAAAACTGTTTTTT. Its protein is CSARGGADEKLFF.

CDR3 residues: CASSLGTDVNSPLHF. DNA for the CDR3: TGCGCCAGCAGCTTGGGGACAGACGTTAATTCACCCCTCCACTTT. The chain employs TRBV5-1 and TRBJ1-6; a weak D match, TRBD1 (6 bases). Trimming shortened V by 0 bases and J by 6 bases, and 10 bases separated the two germline ends. Germline loops: CDR1 SGHRS, CDR2 YFSETQ. The CDR3 runs to 15 residues.

This clonotype appeared a few times. The genes are TRBV27 and TRBJ2-7; D ambiguous. Trimming removed 4 bases from V and 0 bases from J, with 4 bases in between. The CDR3 length is 12 residues. The V gene's germline CDR1 is MNHEY and CDR2 SMNVEV (reference sequence). CDR3: CASSSPSYEQYF. Here the CDR3 DNA reads TGTGCCAGCAGTTCCCCCTCCTACGAGCAGTACTTC.

This clonotype appeared a few times. The gene calls are TRBV5-5 and TRBJ1-4; 7 positions match TRBD1. From germline, CDR1 is SGHKS and CDR2 YYEKEE (reference sequence). CDR3 length: 17 amino acids. The ends lost 0 bases at V and 6 bases at J; junction bases unmatched: 11. The CDR3 DNA reads as TGTGCCAGCAGCTTGGTGAGAGGGGGCGAATCTGATGAAAAACTGTTTTTT. It is translated as CASSLVRGGESDEKLFF.

The chain links TRBV5-1 to TRBJ2-7; no firm D call. Trimming stripped 0 bases from V and 0 bases from J, with 7 bases between. The CDR3 totals 14 residues. The germline CDR1 and CDR2 sequences are SGHRS and YFSETQ. The CDR3 nucleotides are TGCGCCAGCAGCTTGGGAGTGATCTCCTACGAGCAGTACTTC. Its protein product is CASSLGVISYEQYF.

This clonotype was counted between two and nine times. The CDR3 here is CSARLRDSNIQYF. The CDR3 nucleotides are TGCAGTGCTAGGCTCCGAGATTCGAACATTCAGTACTTC. This sequence joins TRBV20-1 and TRBJ2-4; the D is unclear. Trimming cost V 3 bases and J 7 bases, with 13 bases left between them. This CDR3 has 13 residues. Germline CDR1 reads DFQATT; CDR2 reads SNEGSKA (reference sequence).